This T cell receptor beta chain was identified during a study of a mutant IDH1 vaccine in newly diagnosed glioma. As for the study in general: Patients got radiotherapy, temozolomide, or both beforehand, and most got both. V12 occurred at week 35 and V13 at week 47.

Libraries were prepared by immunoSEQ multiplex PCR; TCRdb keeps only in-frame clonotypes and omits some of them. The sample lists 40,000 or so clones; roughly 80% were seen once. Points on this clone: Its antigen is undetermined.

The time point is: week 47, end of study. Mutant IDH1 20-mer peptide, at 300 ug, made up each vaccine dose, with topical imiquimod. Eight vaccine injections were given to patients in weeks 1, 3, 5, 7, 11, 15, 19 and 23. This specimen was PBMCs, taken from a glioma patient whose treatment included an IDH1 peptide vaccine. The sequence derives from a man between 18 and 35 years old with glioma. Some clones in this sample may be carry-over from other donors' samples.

The CDR3 loop reads CASSEIGVTTNEKLFF. CDR3 coding DNA: TGTGCCAGCAGTGAAATCGGGGTGACTACTAATGAAAAACTGTTTTTT. This chain links TRBV2 with TRBJ1-4; D not certain. In germline, CDR1 is SNHLY, CDR2 FYNNEI. The CDR3 has 16 residues. Trimming shortened V by 2 bases and J by 2 bases, and 12 bases separated the two germline ends. Complete variable domain (other parts from reference TRBV2 and TRBJ1-4): EPEVTQTPSHQVTQMGQEVILRCVPISNHLYFYWYRQILGQKVEFLVSFYNNEISEKSEIFDDQFSVERPDGSNFTLKIRSTKLEDSAMYFCASSEIGVTTNEKLFFGSGTQLSVL.